These T cell receptor beta chains were read from a single sample in a study of T cell changes during pregnancy in multiple sclerosis. Profiled with immunoSEQ multiplex PCR; TCRdb holds only in-frame clones, not every one. The sample lists around 96,000 clones; approximately 94% were seen once. The sample was peripheral blood, taken in the third trimester of pregnancy. Every receptor here comes from a female donor with multiple sclerosis, enrolled in a pregnancy study. Both conserved end residues are part of each CDR3. The order of the fields is D gene, V gene, clone size, J gene, CDR3 DNA, CDR3 protein. The D gene is left open where the match is weak. The size entry is marked missing in some rows and otherwise reads once, few, many or a size class.

D: -
V: TRBV5-1
size: -
J: TRBJ2-2
DNA: TGCGCCAGCAGCTTGGACAGGCCAAACACCGGGGAGCTGTTTTTT
CDR3: CASSLDRPNTGELFF

D: TRBD2
V: TRBV6-5
size: -
J: TRBJ2-1
DNA: TGTGCCAGCAGTTACTCATCTAGCGGGAGTATCAATGAGCAGTTCTTC
CDR3: CASSYSSSGSINEQFF

D: -
V: TRBV9
size: -
J: TRBJ2-7
DNA: TGTGCCAGCAGCGTAGGCGACTATTCCTACGAGCAGTACTTC
CDR3: CASSVGDYSYEQYF

D: -
V: TRBV11-3
size: -
J: TRBJ2-4
DNA: TGTGCCAGCAGCTTAGCGGTGAGCGAAAGAAAAAACATTCAGTACTTC
CDR3: CASSLAVSERKNIQYF

D: -
V: TRBV27
size: -
J: TRBJ2-7
DNA: TGTGCCAGCAGACCTACAGGGCAGATTGCCTACGAGCAGTACTTC
CDR3: CASRPTGQIAYEQYF

D: -
V: TRBV18
size: -
J: TRBJ2-7
DNA: TGTGCCAGCTCACCACTGGAGGGCGAGCAGTACTTC
CDR3: CASSPLEGEQYF

D: TRBD2
V: TRBV28
size: -
J: TRBJ2-7
DNA: TGTGCCAGCAGTACCCCCGGACTAGCTTCGGATGAGCAGTACTTC
CDR3: CASSTPGLASDEQYF

D: TRBD2
V: TRBV7-2
size: -
J: TRBJ2-7
DNA: TGTGCCAGCAGCGTTAGTCTAGCGGGAGTAGGTGAGCAGTACTTC
CDR3: CASSVSLAGVGEQYF

D: TRBD2
V: TRBV9
size: -
J: TRBJ2-3
DNA: TGTGCCAGCAGCGTGACTAGCGGGCCCACAGATACGCAGTATTTT
CDR3: CASSVTSGPTDTQYF

D: TRBD1
V: TRBV4-1
size: -
J: TRBJ1-2
DNA: TGCGCCAGCAGCCAAGGGGACAGGGGGTGGGCTGGCTACACCTTC
CDR3: CASSQGDRGWAGYTF

D: -
V: TRBV27
size: -
J: TRBJ1-1
DNA: TGTGCCAGCAGTTTAAGCCTAGGTCCTGAAGCTTTCTTT
CDR3: CASSLSLGPEAFF

D: TRBD2
V: TRBV10-3
size: once
J: TRBJ2-7
DNA: TGTGCCATTACTAGCGGACTATCCTACGAGCAGTACTTC
CDR3: CAITSGLSYEQYF

D: TRBD1
V: TRBV5-8
size: -
J: TRBJ1-1
DNA: TGTGCCAGCAGATCGGGACAGATCACTGAAGCTTTCTTT
CDR3: CASRSGQITEAFF

D: -
V: TRBV5-6
size: -
J: TRBJ2-3
DNA: TGTGCCAGCAGCCCGGGTGTAGATACGCAGTATTTT
CDR3: CASSPGVDTQYF

D: -
V: TRBV30
size: -
J: TRBJ2-5
DNA: TGTGCCTGGAGTGTGTTTAGCCAAGAGACCCAGTACTTC
CDR3: CAWSVFSQETQYF

D: TRBD2
V: TRBV28
size: -
J: TRBJ2-5
DNA: TGTGCCAGCAGCCCAAAGATTGGGTCAGGGAGTTGGGGAGGGCAAGAGACCCAGTACTTC
CDR3: CASSPKIGSGSWGGQETQYF

D: TRBD2
V: TRBV2
size: -
J: TRBJ2-7
DNA: TGTGCCAGCAGTCGAGGACTAGCGGGAGGTTACGAGCAGTACTTC
CDR3: CASSRGLAGGYEQYF

D: -
V: TRBV19
size: -
J: TRBJ2-1
DNA: TGTGCCAGTAGTATTAAGCCCCGAGGAGTTCCTGGTTACAATGAGCAGTTCTTC
CDR3: CASSIKPRGVPGYNEQFF

D: -
V: TRBV28
size: -
J: TRBJ2-7
DNA: TGTGCCAGCAGTTTGGCCTCCGAGCAGTACTTC
CDR3: CASSLASEQYF

D: TRBD1
V: TRBV2
size: -
J: TRBJ1-4
DNA: TGTGCCAGCGCCAGAGCCAGGACAGGGTTCTTTGAAAAACTGTTTTTT
CDR3: CASARARTGFFEKLFF

D: TRBD1
V: TRBV28
size: once
J: TRBJ2-3
DNA: TGTGCCAGTACCCCCCGGGACAGGGTAACAGATACGCAGTATTTT
CDR3: CASTPRDRVTDTQYF

D: TRBD1
V: TRBV7-3
size: -
J: TRBJ2-3
DNA: TGTGCCAGCACCAAACACGGGACAGGAAGCACAGATACGCAGTATTTT
CDR3: CASTKHGTGSTDTQYF

D: -
V: TRBV27
size: -
J: TRBJ2-1
DNA: TGTGCCAGCAGTACGTTGACTAGGCCATACAATGAGCAGTTCTTC
CDR3: CASSTLTRPYNEQFF

D: TRBD1
V: TRBV5-6
size: -
J: TRBJ2-7
DNA: TGTGCCAGCAGCTTGGGTCAAACACGGAGACAGGGGCCCTACGAGCAGTACTTC
CDR3: CASSLGQTRRQGPYEQYF

D: -
V: TRBV5-1
size: -
J: TRBJ1-1
DNA: TGCGCCAGCAGCTTGATCGGTCGGGTGAACACTGAAGCTTTCTTT
CDR3: CASSLIGRVNTEAFF

D: -
V: TRBV28
size: -
J: TRBJ1-1
DNA: TGTGCCAGCAGAGGAGGGTGGGTGAAAGCTTTCTTT
CDR3: CASRGGWVKAFF

D: -
V: TRBV6-1
size: -
J: TRBJ2-7
DNA: TGTGCCAGCAGTGAATATCTCGGCTACGAGCAGTACTTC
CDR3: CASSEYLGYEQYF

D: TRBD2
V: TRBV5-1
size: -
J: TRBJ2-1
DNA: TGCGCCAGCAGCTTGGAAGGACTAGCGGGGGTCAGGTTCTTC
CDR3: CASSLEGLAGVRFF

D: -
V: TRBV6-1
size: -
J: TRBJ1-1
DNA: TGTGCCAGCAGTGATAAGGGGCAGTTAGCTGAAGCTTTCTTT
CDR3: CASSDKGQLAEAFF

D: -
V: TRBV2
size: -
J: TRBJ2-4
DNA: TGTGCCAGCAGGGATATACAGGGCCTCGGGAACATTCAGTACTTC
CDR3: CASRDIQGLGNIQYF

D: -
V: TRBV30
size: once
J: TRBJ1-5
DNA: TGTGCCTGGAGGGGCGGGGGTCTTAGCAATCAGCCCCAGCATTTT
CDR3: CAWRGGGLSNQPQHF

D: TRBD1
V: TRBV28
size: -
J: TRBJ1-5
DNA: TGTGCCAGCAGTAAGACAGGGTTGGATCAGCCCCAGCATTTT
CDR3: CASSKTGLDQPQHF

D: -
V: TRBV29-1
size: -
J: TRBJ1-4
DNA: TGCAGCGTTTCGGACACCACAACTAATGAAAAACTGTTTTTT
CDR3: CSVSDTTTNEKLFF

D: TRBD2
V: TRBV5-1
size: -
J: TRBJ2-2
DNA: TGCGCCAGCAGCTTCGGGCTAGCGGGAGACACCGGGGAGCTGTTTTTT
CDR3: CASSFGLAGDTGELFF

D: TRBD2
V: TRBV7-9
size: -
J: TRBJ2-7
DNA: TGTGCCAGCAGTCGGAGCGGGGAGCGGTACGAGCAGTACTTC
CDR3: CASSRSGERYEQYF

D: -
V: TRBV6-4
size: -
J: TRBJ2-5
DNA: TGTCCCCCAGGGGGCGGGGGAGGTGGGACCCAGTACTTC
CDR3: CPPGGGGGGTQYF

D: -
V: TRBV6-5
size: -
J: TRBJ2-2
DNA: TGTGCCAGCAGTTACCTGGATAGCGGCACCGGGGAGCTGTTTTTT
CDR3: CASSYLDSGTGELFF

D: -
V: TRBV2
size: -
J: TRBJ2-7
DNA: TGTGCCAGCAGACCGGTCGTCGACGAGCAGTACTTC
CDR3: CASRPVVDEQYF

D: TRBD1
V: TRBV10-3
size: -
J: TRBJ2-5
DNA: TGTGCCATCAGCGGACAGGGGGTATGGGAGACCCAGTACTTC
CDR3: CAISGQGVWETQYF

D: -
V: TRBV5-4
size: -
J: TRBJ1-2
DNA: TGTGCCAGCAGCTTCGGGAACGGCGCTAACTATGGCTACACCTTC
CDR3: CASSFGNGANYGYTF

D: -
V: TRBV14
size: once
J: TRBJ2-7
DNA: TGTGCCAGCAGCTACGGTACAGGCCCCCTACGCGAGCAGTACTTC
CDR3: CASSYGTGPLREQYF

D: -
V: TRBV15
size: -
J: TRBJ1-4
DNA: TGTGCCACCAGCAGAGCCGGGGTTAGTCAGGAAAAACTGTTTTTT
CDR3: CATSRAGVSQEKLFF

D: -
V: TRBV7-6
size: -
J: TRBJ2-1
DNA: TGTGCCAGCAGCTTAGTACTAGATCCCTACAATGAGCAGTTCTTC
CDR3: CASSLVLDPYNEQFF

D: TRBD1
V: TRBV11-3
size: -
J: TRBJ1-1
DNA: TGTGCCAGCAGCTCACAGGGGACTGAAGCTTTCTTT
CDR3: CASSSQGTEAFF

D: -
V: TRBV2
size: -
J: TRBJ1-1
DNA: TGTGCCAGCATAGAAGGAGGGCTTGACACTGAAGCTTTCTTT
CDR3: CASIEGGLDTEAFF

D: TRBD1
V: TRBV5-1
size: -
J: TRBJ2-7
DNA: TGCGCCAGCAGCTTCTCACAGGGGTACGAGCAGTACTTC
CDR3: CASSFSQGYEQYF

D: TRBD1
V: TRBV28
size: -
J: TRBJ1-4
DNA: TGTGCCAGCAGTTCCGACAGGGTTAATGAAAAACTGTTTTTT
CDR3: CASSSDRVNEKLFF

D: TRBD1
V: TRBV7-2
size: -
J: TRBJ2-2
DNA: TGTGCCAGCAGCTTAGATCGACAGGGGGCGCGCACCGGGGAGCTGTTTTTT
CDR3: CASSLDRQGARTGELFF

D: TRBD2
V: TRBV7-9
size: -
J: TRBJ2-7
DNA: TGTGCCAGCAGCTTAGGCCTAGCGGGTTATAGCTCCTACGAGCAGTACTTC
CDR3: CASSLGLAGYSSYEQYF

D: -
V: TRBV29-1
size: -
J: TRBJ2-2
DNA: TGCAGCGTTGGACAGACGAACACCGGGGAGCTGTTTTTT
CDR3: CSVGQTNTGELFF

D: -
V: TRBV2
size: -
J: TRBJ1-5
DNA: TGTGCCAGCGGTGAAATGGCTACAGGACGCAATCAGCCCCAGCATTTT
CDR3: CASGEMATGRNQPQHF

D: -
V: TRBV18
size: -
J: TRBJ1-2
DNA: TGTGCCAGCTCACCACCGATAGCCGCTAACTATGGCTACACCTTC
CDR3: CASSPPIAANYGYTF